The 27 T cell receptor beta chains below all came from one sample that was sequenced in a study of blood T cell repertoires in COVID-19. Libraries were prepared by immunoSEQ multiplex PCR; TCRdb keeps only in-frame clonotypes and omits some of them. The data contain around 160,000 clones, about nine tenths of them singletons. Specimen: peripheral blood. The receptors derive from a human donor in a cohort sampled during active COVID-19.

This clone was seen only a few times. The chain recombines TRBV6-6 with TRBJ2-3; 7 bases fit TRBD2. CDR1 and CDR2 (germline): MNHNY, SVGAGI (reference sequence). CDR3 length: 16 amino acids. The V segment lost 6 bases and the J segment 2 bases; nucleotides outside the gene matches: 11. The CDR3 loop reads CASSPGLGQNTDTQYF. As DNA, the CDR3 is TGTGCCAGCAGCCCCGGACTAGGGCAAAACACAGATACGCAGTATTTT.

The genes are TRBV6-4 and TRBJ1-2; 8 positions match TRBD1. CDR1 and CDR2 (germline): MRHNA, SNTAGT. V trimming: 4 bases; J trimming: 8 bases; junction bases outside the gene matches: 3. There are 12 residues in the CDR3. CDR3 nucleotide sequence: TGTGCCAGCAGTGCGGACAGGGTCGGCTACACCTTC. This translates into CASSADRVGYTF.

The V and J genes are TRBV29-1 and TRBJ2-7; D is possibly TRBD2 (5 bases). The CDR3 is made up of 11 amino acids. V lost 5 bases and J 6 bases, leaving 11 bases between the germline ends. CDR1 is SQVTM, CDR2 ANQGSEA, per germline. The DNA for the CDR3 is TGCAGCGTTTCGGACTCCGGCGAGCAGTACTTC. Amino acid sequence: CSVSDSGEQYF.

V gene TRBV20-1 combines with J gene TRBJ1-2; D remains ambiguous. The CDR3 consists of 11 residues. CDR1 DFQATT and CDR2 SNEGSKA come from the germline V gene (reference sequence). Trimming removed 4 bases from V and 8 bases from J, with 11 bases in between. The CDR3 protein is CSATPGGGYTF. The CDR3 DNA sequence: TGCAGTGCTACCCCCGGCGGCGGCTACACCTTC.

The chain combines TRBV5-1 with TRBJ2-5, with a possible D match to TRBD2 (6 bases). The CDR3 has 15 residues. Trimming removed 1 base from V and 4 bases from J, with 14 bases in between. CDR1 SGHRS and CDR2 YFSETQ come from the germline V gene. CDR3 amino acids: CASSLSHGSGETQYF. Written as DNA, the CDR3 is TGCGCCAGCAGCTTGTCACACGGGAGCGGAGAGACCCAGTACTTC.

This chain uses TRBV28 with TRBJ2-7, with 9 bases lining up with TRBD2. The CDR3 is made up of 15 amino acids. The V and J ends lost 5 bases and 1 base, in that order; junction bases with no gene match: 6. Germline V gene data show CDR1 as MDHEN and CDR2 as SYDVKM. The CDR3 loop is CASSALTSGSYEQYF. The DNA for the CDR3 is TGTGCCAGCAGTGCCCTTACTAGCGGGTCCTACGAGCAGTACTTC. Combining the CDR3 with reference TRBV28 and TRBJ2-7 gives the whole variable domain DVKVTQSSRYLVKRTGEKVFLECVQDMDHENMFWYRQDPGLGLRLIYFSYDVKMKEKGDIPEGYSVSREKKERFSLILESASTNQTSMYLCASSALTSGSYEQYFGPGTRLTVT.

The chain employs TRBV28 and TRBJ2-5, with 7 bases matching TRBD2. Germline CDR1 and CDR2: MDHEN and SYDVKM. V shed 1 base and J 2 bases; nucleotides not matched to a gene: 4. The CDR3 runs to 15 residues. The CDR3 bases are TGTGCCAGCAGTTTATTGGGGGGGGATCAAGAGACCCAGTACTTC. Encoded protein: CASSLLGGDQETQYF. Supplemented by reference TRBV28 and TRBJ2-5, the full variable domain reads DVKVTQSSRYLVKRTGEKVFLECVQDMDHENMFWYRQDPGLGLRLIYFSYDVKMKEKGDIPEGYSVSREKKERFSLILESASTNQTSMYLCASSLLGGDQETQYFGPGTRLLVL.

J is TRBJ2-7 and V is TRBV24-1; 11 nucleotides match TRBD1. Germline CDR1 is KGHDR and CDR2 is SFDVKD. The CDR3 is made up of 15 amino acids. J was trimmed by 4 bases and V by 6 bases; bases with no gene match: 7. CDR3 sequence: CATSKGQGAGYEQYF. DNA for the CDR3: TGTGCCACCAGTAAAGGACAGGGGGCAGGGTACGAGCAGTACTTC.

The chain combines TRBV5-1 with TRBJ1-1; D is perhaps TRBD1 (5 bases). This CDR3 has 16 residues. Between the trimmed V and J ends, which lost 1 base and 6 bases, there was a span of 19 bases. Germline-derived CDR1 and CDR2 are SGHRS and YFSETQ. The CDR3 sequence: CASSLNFVGGTSEAFF. The CDR3 coding sequence is TGCGCCAGCAGCTTGAATTTCGTCGGGGGAACCTCTGAAGCTTTCTTT.

The rearrangement joins TRBV28 to TRBJ1-1, with D unresolved. V shed 7 bases and J shed 4 bases, with 10 bases lying between them. Germline V gene lookup returns CDR1 MDHEN and CDR2 SYDVKM. This CDR3 is 12 amino acids long. CDR3 coding DNA: TGTGCCAGCACCCTCCAAGCCACTGAAGCTTTCTTT. Translation gives CASTLQATEAFF. Filled out from reference TRBV28 and TRBJ1-1, the complete variable domain reads DVKVTQSSRYLVKRTGEKVFLECVQDMDHENMFWYRQDPGLGLRLIYFSYDVKMKEKGDIPEGYSVSREKKERFSLILESASTNQTSMYLCASTLQATEAFFGQGTRLTVV.

The chain couples TRBV28 to TRBJ2-7; TRBD1 agrees at 7 bases. CDR1 is MDHEN and CDR2 is SYDVKM in the germline V gene. J gave up 6 bases and V 5 bases, and 10 bases lay outside the gene matches. This CDR3 has 14 amino acids. The CDR3 DNA reads TGTGCCAGCAGTAGGGGGCAGGCCCTCGGCGAGCAGTACTTC. This encodes CASSRGQALGEQYF.

This clone came up once. The V gene is TRBV28, the J gene TRBJ2-2; 10 positions agree with TRBD2. The CDR3 is 19 amino acids. Germline loops: CDR1 MDHEN, CDR2 SYDVKM. J gave up 5 bases and V 5 bases, and 17 bases lay outside the gene matches. CDR3 nucleotides: TGTGCCAGCAGTCCGCCTGGCCTAGCGGGAGAAACGGGAACCGGGGAGCTGTTTTTT. This codes for CASSPPGLAGETGTGELFF.

Notes on this clone: Other DNA sequences in the same sample also yield this CDR3. This chain joins TRBV7-2 and TRBJ2-1; 11 bases align to TRBD2. Germline assignment: CDR1 SGHTA and CDR2 FQGNSA. CDR3 length equals 16 residues. V lost 5 bases to trimming and J lost 4 bases; unmatched junction nucleotides: 7. CDR3 sequence reads: CASSPIAGGSYNEQFF. DNA for the CDR3: TGTGCCAGCAGCCCTATAGCGGGGGGGTCATACAATGAGCAGTTCTTC.

The chain links TRBV6-5 to TRBJ1-1; no clear D. Germline CDR1 reads MNHEY; CDR2 reads SVGAGI. CDR3 length: 13 amino acids. The V end lost 8 bases, the J end lost 4 bases, and 14 bases lay between the germline ends. CDR3 nucleotide sequence: TGTGCCAGCGGGCTTCGCTTTGGCACTGAAGCTTTCTTT. The encoded protein is CASGLRFGTEAFF.

V usage is TRBV27 and J usage is TRBJ1-1, with a weak D call TRBD1 (6 bases). V lost 6 bases, J lost 4 bases, and 9 bases lay in between. The CDR3 contains 12 residues. Germline V gene data show CDR1 as MNHEY and CDR2 as SMNVEV (reference sequence). The CDR3 reads CASRDRTTEAFF. CDR3 DNA sequence: TGTGCCAGCAGGGACAGAACCACTGAAGCTTTCTTT.

The V and J genes are TRBV6-6 and TRBJ1-1; D is perhaps TRBD1 (5 bases). The CDR3 is 12 amino acids. Trimming shortened V by 5 bases and J by 6 bases, and 10 bases separated the two germline ends. Germline V lookup: CDR1 MNHNY, CDR2 SVGAGI (reference sequence). The CDR3 is CASSGTTAEAFF. Written as DNA, the CDR3 is TGTGCCAGCAGTGGAACGACAGCTGAAGCTTTCTTT.

In nucleotides, the CDR3 is TGCAGCGTTCAATTATCGACTAGCGGGGGATTAATTACTGTCTACAATGAGCAGTTCTTC. Translating it yields CSVQLSTSGGLITVYNEQFF. The chain combines TRBV29-1 with TRBJ2-1; 12 bases line up with TRBD2. CDR1 is SQVTM and CDR2 is ANQGSEA in the germline V gene. This CDR3 has 20 amino acids. The junction had 20 bases not matched to a gene; V was cut back by 5 bases and J by 3 bases.

This chain links TRBV7-3 with TRBJ2-3; the match to TRBD1 covers 8 bases. Germline CDR1 is SGHTA and CDR2 is FQGTGA. Germline trimming cut 5 bases from V and 1 base from J; bases unmatched to any gene: 5. This CDR3 has 15 amino acids. The CDR3 is CASSTGQGRTDTQYF. The CDR3 bases are TGTGCCAGCAGCACAGGACAGGGACGCACAGATACGCAGTATTTT.

The rearrangement joins TRBV7-9 to TRBJ1-4, with 8 positions matching TRBD1. This CDR3 comprises 15 residues. Germline lookup yields CDR1 SEHNR and CDR2 FQNEAQ (reference sequence). The V gene end was trimmed by 5 bases and the J gene end by 5 bases; junction bases not matched to a gene: 7. For the CDR3, the DNA is TGTGCCAGCAGCCGGCAGGGGGCGGGGAATGAAAAACTGTTTTTT. Protein product: CASSRQGAGNEKLFF.

The gene calls are TRBV6-5 and TRBJ2-7, with D possibly TRBD1 on 6 matching bases. From germline, CDR1 is MNHEY and CDR2 SVGAGI. The V gene lost 4 bases and the J gene lost 0 bases, with 10 bases spanning the gap. This CDR3 comprises 14 residues. The CDR3 region has the DNA TGTGCCAGCAGTTCCCACAGGGACTCCTACGAGCAGTACTTC. Translated: CASSSHRDSYEQYF.

This chain links TRBV19 with TRBJ2-7; tentatively, D is TRBD1 (7 bases). Germline CDR1 is LNHDA and CDR2 is SQIVND (reference sequence). The CDR3 consists of 14 residues. Trimming left V 5 bases short and J 3 bases short, with 14 bases between. CDR3 sequence: CASSSHRGGYEQYF. CDR3 nucleotides: TGTGCCAGTAGTTCTCACAGGGGAGGCTACGAGCAGTACTTC. Supplemented by reference TRBV19 and TRBJ2-7, the full variable domain reads DGGITQSPKYLFRKEGQNVTLSCEQNLNHDAMYWYRQDPGQGLRLIYYSQIVNDFQKGDIAEGYSVSREKKESFPLTVTSAQKNPTAFYLCASSSHRGGYEQYFGPGTRLTVT.

This sequence joins TRBV11-2 and TRBJ2-3; 10 bases map to TRBD2. Germline V gene data show CDR1 as SGHAT and CDR2 as FQNNGV. CDR3 length equals 15 residues. The V gene end was trimmed by 5 bases and the J gene end by 2 bases; junction bases not matched to a gene: 4. The CDR3 nucleotides read TGTGCCAGCAGCCCACTAGCGGGGAACACAGATACGCAGTATTTT. It encodes CASSPLAGNTDTQYF.

This clone was counted only a few times. V gene TRBV18 combines with J gene TRBJ1-1; 7 positions match TRBD1. Unmatched junction bases numbered 10, after V lost 5 bases and J lost 10 bases. The germline V gene has CDR1 KGHSH and CDR2 LQKENI. The length of the CDR3 is 13 residues. The CDR3 loop reads CASSADRDKGAFF. In DNA form, the CDR3 reads TGTGCCAGCTCAGCTGACAGGGATAAGGGAGCTTTCTTT.

This chain links TRBV5-8 with TRBJ2-7; 7 bases fit TRBD1. The germline V gene has CDR1 SGHTS and CDR2 YDEGEE. V shed 2 bases, J shed 3 bases, and the junction held 8 bases outside the gene matches. This CDR3 has 15 amino acids. CDR3 residues: CASSFAPGQNYEQYF. For the CDR3, the DNA is TGTGCCAGCAGCTTTGCCCCGGGACAGAACTACGAGCAGTACTTC.

V usage is TRBV19 and J usage is TRBJ1-1; D gene ambiguous. V lost 6 bases and J 1 base, leaving 12 bases between the germline ends. Per germline, CDR1 LNHDA and CDR2 SQIVND (reference sequence). CDR3 length equals 14 residues. The CDR3 here is CASRGGRRNTEAFF. For the CDR3, the DNA is TGTGCCAGTAGGGGAGGACGTAGGAACACTGAAGCTTTCTTT.

The chain carries TRBV7-3 and TRBJ2-6, with a possible D match to TRBD2 (5 bases). The CDR3 totals 15 residues. Germline V gene sequence: CDR1 SGHTA, CDR2 FQGTGA. The V end was cut by 5 bases, the J end by 4 bases, with 12 bases between. CDR3 region: CASSTQAGGANVLTF. The DNA of the CDR3 is TGTGCCAGCAGCACCCAGGCGGGCGGGGCCAACGTCCTGACTTTC.

This rearrangement joins TRBV30 to TRBJ2-2, with D unresolved. Germline lookup yields CDR1 GTSNPN and CDR2 SVGIG (reference sequence). The CDR3 length is 14 residues. V was clipped by 1 base and J by 2 bases, with 8 bases between them. CDR3 in DNA: TGTGCCTGGAGTGGGCAGGTTAACACCGGGGAGCTGTTTTTT. Encoded protein: CAWSGQVNTGELFF.